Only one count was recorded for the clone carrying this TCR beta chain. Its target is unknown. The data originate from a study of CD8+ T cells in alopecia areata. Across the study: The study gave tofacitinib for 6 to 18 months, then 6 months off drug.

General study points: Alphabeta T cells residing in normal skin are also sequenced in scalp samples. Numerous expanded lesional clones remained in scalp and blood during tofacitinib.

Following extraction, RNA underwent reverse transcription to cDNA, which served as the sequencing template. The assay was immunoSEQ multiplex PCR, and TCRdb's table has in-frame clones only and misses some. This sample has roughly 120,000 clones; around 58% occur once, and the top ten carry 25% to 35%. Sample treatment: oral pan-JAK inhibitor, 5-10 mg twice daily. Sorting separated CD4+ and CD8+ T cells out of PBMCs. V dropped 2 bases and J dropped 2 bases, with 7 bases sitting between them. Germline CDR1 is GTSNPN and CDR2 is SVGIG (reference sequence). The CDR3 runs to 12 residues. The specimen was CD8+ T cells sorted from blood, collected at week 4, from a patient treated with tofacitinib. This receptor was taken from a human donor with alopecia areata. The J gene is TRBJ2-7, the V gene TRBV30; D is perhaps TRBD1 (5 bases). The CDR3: CAWSRQTYEQYF. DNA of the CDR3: TGTGCCTGGAGTAGACAGACCTACGAGCAGTACTTC.